The 5 T cell receptor beta chains below come from one sample, sequenced in a study of OX40 agonist ivuxolimab in advanced cancers. Clones were read by immunoSEQ multiplex PCR, and TCRdb kept only the in-frame ones, dropping some. The table records about 25,000 clones, roughly three quarters of them present only once. This sample comprised CD4+ or CD8+ T cells sorted from blood, obtained in a trial of the OX40 agonist ivuxolimab. These receptors were collected from an adult with an advanced solid tumor such as melanoma, head and neck, liver or kidney cancer.

A few counts support this clone. V and J are TRBV7-8 and TRBJ2-7, with 7 bases fitting TRBD1. After removal of 8 bases from V and 2 bases from J, the junction contained 3 bases not matched to a gene. CDR1 and CDR2 from the germline V gene are SGHVS and FQNEAQ. This CDR3 has 12 residues. DNA of the CDR3: TGTGCCAGCGGGGACAGTCCCTACGAGCAGTACTTC. Amino acids: CASGDSPYEQYF.

This chain connects TRBV25-1 to TRBJ2-7, with TRBD1 as a possible D gene (5 bases). V was pared by 4 bases and J by 2 bases, with 12 bases between. Germline V CDR1 and CDR2: MGHDK, SYGVNS. The CDR3 runs to 14 residues. The chain's CDR3 is CASSGTRIPYEQYF. The CDR3, as DNA: TGTGCCAGCAGTGGGACACGGATTCCCTACGAGCAGTACTTC.

The rearrangement links TRBV19 to TRBJ2-3; TRBD2 agrees at 12 bases. The CDR3 is 16 residues long. Germline trimming cut 4 bases from V and 4 bases from J; bases unmatched to any gene: 6. Germline lookup yields CDR1 LNHDA and CDR2 SQIVND (reference sequence). CDR3 amino acids: CASSTPLAGGADTQYF. Here the CDR3 DNA reads TGTGCCAGTAGTACCCCCCTAGCGGGGGGGGCAGATACGCAGTATTTT.

The table lists this clone with a few counts. V gene TRBV2 combines with J gene TRBJ2-6, with 8 bases matching TRBD1. CDR1 and CDR2 (germline): SNHLY, FYNNEI. This CDR3 has 18 residues. The V and J ends lost 7 bases and 1 base, in that order; junction bases with no gene match: 12. CDR3 in DNA: TGTGCCAGCACCCTAAGAGGACAGGGAACGTCTGGGGCCAACGTCCTGACTTTC. This gives the protein CASTLRGQGTSGANVLTF.

This chain connects TRBV7-3 to TRBJ1-1; 8 bases fit TRBD1. This CDR3 spans 14 amino acids. Germline-derived CDR1 and CDR2 are SGHTA and FQGTGA. V trimming: 5 bases; J trimming: 3 bases; junction bases outside the gene matches: 5. The CDR3 nucleotides read TGTGCCAGCAGCCCAACGACAGGGGACACTGAAGCTTTCTTT. Residues: CASSPTTGDTEAFF.